A selection of T cell receptor beta chains follows, all from one sample in a study of shared clonotypes between healthy human individuals. Sequenced by immunoSEQ multiplex PCR; TCRdb stores in-frame clones only, minus some. The sample consists of 2 million to 2.5 million clones, more than 85% of them appearing once. The sample taken for sequencing was naive CD4+ T cells from PBMCs. All receptors come from a man aged 18 to 30 in good health. Some clones in this sample may be carry-over from other donors' samples. CDR3s leave out the opening cysteine and the closing phenylalanine or tryptophan.

CDR3 protein,V gene
ASSLGTASYGYT,TRBV5-1
ASSPSGGTGELF,TRBV5-6
ASSDSGTSGINEQF,TRBV7-2
AISESRGDYGYT,TRBV10-3
ASTRTDTQY,TRBV28
ASSLGSFSGNTIY,TRBV5-1
ARGQGAGSYEQY,TRBV30
ASSLTGEPSWEF,TRBV25-1
ASSPGSSGPQETQY,TRBV9
ASSLLTDQH,TRBV28
ASGKDRPTDTQY,TRBV7-9
ASSLQGASNEKLF,TRBV7-2
ASRTGYEQY,TRBV5-1
ASSIVGGVGTGELF,TRBV19
ASSLRGITEAF,TRBV7-9
ASSYLTGGAYNEQF,TRBV6-5
ASSLGGGGYSYEQY,TRBV7-2
ASSIGTSGSDTGELF,TRBV19
ASSLVAGGPVSETQY,TRBV11-2
ASEARTTNTGELF,TRBV6-6
ASQEEGTSGRRETQY,TRBV27
ASSEVGGPYEQY,TRBV6-1
ASSPGLAGQETQY,TRBV11-3
ASSRPGSYEQY,TRBV5-5
ASSLFPAGHEQY,TRBV11-2
ASSPGTGGEETQY,TRBV18
ASSPRTLNTDTQY,TRBV27
ASSEAVRGDTEAF,TRBV6-1
ASRSTQPSSYNEQF,TRBV2
ASSPTGTSNQPQH,TRBV28
ASSTLQGQGYGYT,TRBV4-1
ASRKIGLGTEAF,TRBV2
ASSQSTDTQY,TRBV27
ASSDSSAGDTEAF,TRBV25-1